This passage covers 24 T cell receptor beta chains from one sample sequenced in a study of cytomegalovirus exposure and HLA in healthy donors (dated by TCRdb to 2017 to 2019). Library preparation employed the immunoSEQ multiplex PCR assay. The multiplex PCR relied on a mix of 60 forward primers for TCR Vbeta segments and 13 reverse primers for TCR Jbeta segments. In TCRdb, the immuneACCESS table is reduced to in-frame sequences with V and J assigned. These tables do not hold every clone; where another copy was compared, an unresolved V gene accounts for under half, and the others remain unexplained. The sample contains roughly 200,000 clones, around four fifths of them found a single time. About 0.58% of the sample goes to the ten largest clones. Sequencing input: PBMCs. These receptors were taken from a woman in her thirties or forties in good health and CMV-seronegative.

Remarks on this clone: An end of the junction differs from the germline gene, which may be a read error. V is TRBV7-9 and J is TRBJ1-1, with 8 nucleotides matching TRBD1. The CDR3 consists of 14 residues. CDR1 SEHNR and CDR2 FQNEAQ come from the germline V gene (reference sequence). The CDR3 DNA is TGTTCCAGCAGCCCGGACAGGGACAACACTGAAGCTTTCTTT. This codes for CSSSPDRDNTEAFF.

With regard to this clone: At one end the junction does not follow the germline gene, possibly because of a read error. The chain is built from TRBV7-9 and TRBJ2-7; perhaps TRBD2 as D (5 bases). CDR1 SEHNR and CDR2 FQNEAQ come from the germline V gene (reference sequence). CDR3 size: 12 residues. CDR3 bases: TGTTCCAGCAGCTTAGTTGGGGAGGAGCAGTACTTC. Protein product: CSSSLVGEEQYF.

The gene calls are TRBV6-5 and TRBJ2-7; a weak D match, TRBD2 (5 bases). Deletions cut 4 bases from V and 4 bases from J, with 14 bases between. The CDR3 loop spans 14 amino acids. Germline V CDR1 and CDR2: MNHEY, SVGAGI. The CDR3 here is CASSSRTPVYEQYF. CDR3 in DNA: TGTGCCAGCAGTTCTCGGACTCCAGTATACGAGCAGTACTTC.

This chain links TRBV6-5 with TRBJ1-5; D unclear. There are 13 residues in the CDR3. Germline assignment: CDR1 MNHEY and CDR2 SVGAGI. V lost 5 bases to trimming and J lost 3 bases, with 8 bases between them. CDR3 sequence: CASSAGVNQPQHF. CDR3 sequence (DNA): TGTGCCAGCAGTGCCGGGGTCAATCAGCCCCAGCATTTT.

This chain connects TRBV19 to TRBJ2-3, with 7 bases that match TRBD2. Germline V gene data show CDR1 as LNHDA and CDR2 as SQIVND (reference sequence). Unmatched junction bases numbered 2, after V lost 7 bases and J lost 1 base. This CDR3 spans 13 amino acids. The CDR3 loop is CASTLAGTDTQYF. The CDR3 DNA reads TGTGCCAGTACGCTAGCGGGCACAGATACGCAGTATTTT.

V gene TRBV5-1 combines with J gene TRBJ2-7, with 9 positions matching TRBD1. V was clipped by 0 bases and J by 7 bases; unmatched bases: 8. The CDR3 has 15 amino acids. CDR1 SGHRS and CDR2 YFSETQ come from the germline V gene. The DNA for the CDR3 is TGCGCCAGCAGCTTGGCTACAGGGGGCATGAGGGAGCAGTACTTC. It is translated as CASSLATGGMREQYF.

The V and J genes are TRBV18 and TRBJ2-3, with 10 nucleotides matching TRBD1. The germline gives CDR1 KGHSH, CDR2 LQKENI. The CDR3 contains 15 residues. The junction had 3 bases not matched to a gene; V was cut back by 3 bases and J by 3 bases. As DNA, the CDR3 is TGTGCCAGCTCACCGGGACAGGGGATAACAGATACGCAGTATTTT. This sequence encodes CASSPGQGITDTQYF.

The chain is built from TRBV9 and TRBJ1-3, with D tentatively TRBD1 (5 bases). CDR3 length: 14 amino acids. V was pared by 1 base and J by 4 bases, with 9 bases between. CDR1 is SGDLS and CDR2 is YYNGEE in the germline V gene. CDR3 in DNA: TGTGCCAGCAGCGTAAGGGGAAAAGGAAACACCATATATTTT. Its translation is CASSVRGKGNTIYF.

V gene TRBV19 combines with J gene TRBJ1-3; D is uncertain. The germline CDR1 and CDR2 sequences are LNHDA and SQIVND (reference sequence). Trimming left V 6 bases short and J 0 bases short, with 12 bases between. This CDR3 contains 15 residues. This CDR3 is CASRGERFSGNTIYF. For the CDR3, the DNA is TGTGCCAGTAGGGGAGAGAGGTTCTCTGGAAACACCATATATTTT.

This clone has a handful of counts. The V call is TRBV10-3, the J call TRBJ1-1; D perhaps matches TRBD1 (5 bases). The CDR3 contains 14 residues. V lost 4 bases and J lost 0, with 9 bases in between. From germline, CDR1 is ENHRY and CDR2 SYGVKD. The CDR3 bases are TGTGCCATCAGTGGACAGCTAATGAACACTGAAGCTTTCTTT. This gives the protein CAISGQLMNTEAFF.

The chain carries TRBV5-1 and TRBJ1-3; D might be TRBD1 (6 bases). V dropped 6 bases and J dropped 3 bases, with 19 bases sitting between them. Germline lookup yields CDR1 SGHRS and CDR2 YFSETQ. The CDR3 loop spans 16 amino acids. CDR3 bases: TGCGCCAGCAATCCAAATGACCAGGGGCTTGGAAACACCATATATTTT. Translating it yields CASNPNDQGLGNTIYF. The whole variable domain, filled in from reference TRBV5-1 and TRBJ1-3, reads KAGVTQTPRYLIKTRGQQVTLSCSPISGHRSVSWYQQTPGQGLQFLFEYFSETQRNKGNFPGRFSGRQFSNSRSEMNVSTLELGDSALYLCASNPNDQGLGNTIYFGEGSWLTVV.

This chain connects TRBV7-2 to TRBJ2-5, with 7 bases matching TRBD1. The germline V gene has CDR1 SGHTA and CDR2 FQGNSA. V was clipped by 5 bases and J by 3 bases; unmatched bases: 3. This CDR3 comprises 13 residues. The CDR3 bases are TGTGCCAGCAGCCGAGACAGGGAAGAGACCCAGTACTTC. Translation gives CASSRDREETQYF.

The chain combines TRBV15 with TRBJ1-4; 7 nucleotides line up with TRBD1. Germline CDR1 reads LNHNV; CDR2 reads YYDKDF (reference sequence). The CDR3 length is 19 residues. J was trimmed by 5 bases and V by 2 bases; bases with no gene match: 17. The CDR3 DNA reads as TGTGCCACCAGCAGACCCCTTGCCTTCCCCCCGACAGGGAATGAAAAACTGTTTTTT. This sequence encodes CATSRPLAFPPTGNEKLFF.

The J gene is TRBJ1-2, the V gene TRBV14; no firm D call. V was shortened by 1 base and J by 4 bases, with 7 bases between the two germline ends. The CDR3 has 13 residues. CDR1 is SGHDN and CDR2 is FVKESK in the germline V gene. CDR3 coding DNA: TGTGCCAGCAGCCAAGGTCCGTTCTATGGCTACACCTTC. Residues: CASSQGPFYGYTF.

The V call is TRBV5-1, the J call TRBJ2-2; D gene unclear. The V end lost 2 bases, the J end lost 1 base, and 6 bases lay between the germline ends. Germline lookup yields CDR1 SGHRS and CDR2 YFSETQ. The CDR3 sequence is 14 residues long. CDR3 sequence: CASSLFQNTGELFF. The CDR3, as DNA: TGCGCCAGCAGCTTATTCCAGAACACCGGGGAGCTGTTTTTT. The variable domain in full, with the rest retrieved from reference TRBV5-1 and TRBJ2-2, is KAGVTQTPRYLIKTRGQQVTLSCSPISGHRSVSWYQQTPGQGLQFLFEYFSETQRNKGNFPGRFSGRQFSNSRSEMNVSTLELGDSALYLCASSLFQNTGELFFGEGSRLTVL.

This sequence joins TRBV2 and TRBJ1-1; 8 nucleotides align to TRBD1. The CDR3 is 18 amino acids. CDR1 SNHLY and CDR2 FYNNEI come from the germline V gene. The V segment lost 2 bases and the J segment 6 bases; nucleotides outside the gene matches: 17. The CDR3 region has the DNA TGTGCCAGCAGTGAATCTGCAGGGGGCGAATATTTAAGCGCTGAAGCTTTCTTT. It translates to CASSESAGGEYLSAEAFF.

The chain is built from TRBV28 and TRBJ1-6; D perhaps matches TRBD1 (6 bases). In germline, CDR1 is MDHEN, CDR2 SYDVKM. V lost 5 bases and J lost 6, with 17 bases in between. The CDR3 is 16 amino acids. The CDR3 sequence: CASSPVEGRGNSPLHF. CDR3 nucleotide sequence: TGTGCCAGCAGTCCCGTCGAGGGCAGGGGTAATTCACCCCTCCACTTT.

The rearrangement joins TRBV30 to TRBJ2-7, with 7 bases that match TRBD2. The CDR3 runs to 14 residues. CDR1 is GTSNPN, CDR2 SVGIG, per germline (reference sequence). V gave up 2 bases and J gave up 3 bases; unmatched junction bases: 7. CDR3 in amino acids: CAWSRVGGDYEQYF. CDR3 sequence (DNA): TGTGCCTGGAGTAGGGTGGGGGGGGACTACGAGCAGTACTTC.

The chain has TRBV7-9 and TRBJ1-1; a possible D gene is TRBD1 (5 bases). This CDR3 is 15 amino acids long. V lost 7 bases to trimming and J lost 0 bases, with 15 bases between them. Looked up from germline, CDR1 is SEHNR and CDR2 is FQNEAQ (reference sequence). The CDR3 protein is CASTQVRGLNTEAFF. Written as DNA, the CDR3 is TGTGCCAGCACCCAGGTACGGGGGTTGAACACTGAAGCTTTCTTT.

The V gene is TRBV11-2, the J gene TRBJ2-3; unclear D gene. The CDR3 sequence is 12 residues long. Germline CDR1 is SGHAT and CDR2 is FQNNGV. V lost 3 bases to trimming and J lost 2 bases, with 3 bases between them. CDR3 DNA sequence: TGTGCCAGCAGCTTTTACACAGATACGCAGTATTTT. Amino acid sequence: CASSFYTDTQYF. Combining the CDR3 with reference TRBV11-2 and TRBJ2-3 gives the whole variable domain EAGVAQSPRYKIIEKRQSVAFWCNPISGHATLYWYQQILGQGPKLLIQFQNNGVVDDSQLPKDRFSAERLKGVDSTLKIQPAKLEDSAVYLCASSFYTDTQYFGPGTRLTVL.

The chain combines TRBV7-9 with TRBJ2-5; D call uncertain. V shed 3 bases and J shed 2 bases, with 7 bases lying between them. CDR3 length: 13 amino acids. Germline V CDR1 and CDR2: SEHNR, FQNEAQ (reference sequence). DNA for the CDR3: TGTGCCAGCAGCTTTTACAGTCAAGAGACCCAGTACTTC. Amino acids: CASSFYSQETQYF.

The chain recombines TRBV7-2 with TRBJ2-5, with no clear D. V lost 1 base, J lost 11 bases, and 17 bases lay in between. Germline V gives CDR1 SGHTA, CDR2 FQGNSA. The CDR3 runs 14 residues. This CDR3 is CASSLVGFREEQYF. The CDR3 coding sequence is TGTGCCAGCAGCTTAGTTGGATTCCGCGAGGAGCAGTACTTC.

This chain links TRBV4-3 with TRBJ2-1; tentative D call: TRBD2 (7 bases). The germline V gene has CDR1 LGHNA and CDR2 YSLEER. V was shortened by 0 bases and J by 4 bases, with 13 bases between the two germline ends. This CDR3 contains 16 residues. CDR3 residues: CASSQEGAGAYNEQFF. CDR3 DNA: TGCGCCAGCAGCCAAGAGGGGGCGGGAGCTTACAATGAGCAGTTCTTC.

This clone was recorded only once. This chain uses TRBV30 with TRBJ1-2; D is possibly TRBD1 (6 bases). Germline assignment: CDR1 GTSNPN and CDR2 SVGIG (reference sequence). This CDR3 region has 13 residues. The CDR3 bases are TGTGCTAAAAGCGCGGGCAGGGGAGTTGGCTACACCTTC. Translation gives CAKSAGRGVGYTF.